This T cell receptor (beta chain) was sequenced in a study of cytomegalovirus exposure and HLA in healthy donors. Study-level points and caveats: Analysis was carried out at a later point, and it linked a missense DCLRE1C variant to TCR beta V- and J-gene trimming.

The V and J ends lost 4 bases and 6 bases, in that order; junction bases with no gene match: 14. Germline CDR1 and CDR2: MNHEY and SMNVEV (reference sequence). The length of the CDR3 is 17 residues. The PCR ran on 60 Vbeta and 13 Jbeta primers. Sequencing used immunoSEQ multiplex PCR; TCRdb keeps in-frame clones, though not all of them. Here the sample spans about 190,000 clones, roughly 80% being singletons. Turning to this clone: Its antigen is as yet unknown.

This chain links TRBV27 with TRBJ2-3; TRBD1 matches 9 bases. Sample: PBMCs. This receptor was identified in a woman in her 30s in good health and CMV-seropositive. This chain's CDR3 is CASSSLTGTGLGDTQYF. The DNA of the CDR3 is TGTGCCAGCAGTTCGCTCACCGGGACAGGGCTAGGGGATACGCAGTATTTT.